One and the same sample provided the 16 T cell receptor beta chains below, sequenced in a study of T cell therapy after organ transplantation. Method: immunoSEQ multiplex PCR; TCRdb's copy keeps in-frame clones and lacks some. Here the sample spans approximately 22,000 clones, around 83% being singletons. Time point here: 20-29 weeks after completion of therapy. What these receptors recognize is not known. Sequenced material: CD8+ T cells from blood, taken after autologous CMV-specific T cell therapy. The receptors originated from a human patient who had received a solid organ transplant and had CMV disease. Some T cells here may be from the graft donor.

Of note for this clone: The identical CDR3 is also encoded by other nucleotide sequences in the sample. J is TRBJ1-1 and V is TRBV6-5; TRBD1 matches at 9 bases. The V gene's germline CDR1 is MNHEY and CDR2 SVGAGI. Trimming took 2 bases from V and 6 from J; bases not matched to a gene: 10. The CDR3 loop spans 16 amino acids. The CDR3 is CASSYRRTGEIPEAFF. The CDR3 nucleotides are TGTGCCAGCAGTTACCGGCGGACAGGGGAGATCCCTGAAGCTTTCTTT.

The chain uses TRBV7-9 and TRBJ2-7; no definite D call. The V end lost 5 bases, the J end lost 0 bases, and 2 bases lay between the germline ends. From germline, CDR1 is SEHNR and CDR2 FQNEAQ (reference sequence). The CDR3 extends over 11 amino acids. The CDR3 DNA reads TGTGCCAGCAGCCACTCCTACGAGCAGTACTTC. Amino acids: CASSHSYEQYF.

The rearrangement links TRBV28 to TRBJ2-1; possibly TRBD2 for D (5 bases). The germline CDR1 and CDR2 sequences are MDHEN and SYDVKM. The CDR3 sequence is 16 residues long. Trimming took 5 bases from V and 0 from J, leaving 14 bases between them. CDR3 region: CASSPGLFYSYNEQFF. The CDR3 nucleotides are TGTGCCAGCAGTCCTGGACTCTTCTACTCCTACAATGAGCAGTTCTTC.

The CDR3 DNA sequence: TGTGCCAGCAGCGACGACGCGAACACCGGGGAGCTGTTTTTT. This translates into CASSDDANTGELFF. This chain joins TRBV2 and TRBJ2-2; no reliable D call. V was pared by 6 bases and J by 0 bases, with 8 bases between. The germline V gene encodes CDR1 SNHLY and CDR2 FYNNEI. The CDR3 runs to 14 residues.

V usage is TRBV2 and J usage is TRBJ1-4; 7 bases agree with TRBD1. With V trimmed by 5 bases and J by 6 bases, 6 bases remained unmatched. CDR1 SNHLY and CDR2 FYNNEI come from the germline V gene. This CDR3 spans 14 amino acids. CDR3 sequence (DNA): TGTGCCAGCAGTCAGACAGGGATTTATGAAAAACTGTTTTTT. It is translated as CASSQTGIYEKLFF.

The chain uses TRBV28 and TRBJ1-4; weak D call: TRBD1 (5 bases). Trimming cost V 11 bases and J 8 bases, with 27 bases left between them. The CDR3 covers 16 residues. CDR1 is MDHEN and CDR2 is SYDVKM in the germline V gene. The CDR3 is CAGQKNLGTGGEKLFF. The CDR3 DNA sequence: TGTGCCGGACAAAAAAACCTGGGCACGGGAGGAGAAAAACTGTTTTTT.

The chain recombines TRBV5-4 with TRBJ2-7, with a tentative D call TRBD2 (5 bases). The V end lost 7 bases, the J end lost 5 bases, and 13 bases lay between the germline ends. This CDR3 contains 12 residues. Germline-derived CDR1 and CDR2 are SGHNT and YYREEE (reference sequence). CDR3 bases: TGTGCCAGCTTCGGGATCGGCGACGAGCAGTACTTC. It specifies CASFGIGDEQYF.

This chain joins TRBV7-8 and TRBJ2-7; 12 positions match TRBD2. The CDR3 extends over 16 amino acids. The ends lost 4 bases at V and 5 bases at J; junction bases unmatched: 9. Germline assignment: CDR1 SGHVS and CDR2 FQNEAQ. CDR3 in amino acids: CASSSYHGLAGNEQYF. The CDR3 DNA reads as TGTGCCAGCAGCTCGTACCATGGACTAGCGGGGAACGAGCAGTACTTC.

This chain joins TRBV5-4 and TRBJ2-2, with D unclear. The CDR3 spans 13 residues. Germline-derived CDR1 and CDR2 are SGHNT and YYREEE (reference sequence). V lost 5 bases to trimming and J lost 1 base, with 6 bases between them. CDR3 DNA: TGTGCCAGCAGGCCGGGGAACACCGGGGAGCTGTTTTTT. Amino acids: CASRPGNTGELFF.

The rearrangement uses TRBV13 and TRBJ1-3, with D perhaps matching TRBD1 (6 bases). The CDR3 runs to 14 residues. With 5 bases removed from V and 0 bases from J, the gap between germline ends came to 8 bases. In germline, CDR1 is PRHDT, CDR2 FYEKMQ (reference sequence). CDR3 sequence: CASSLQGSGNTIYF. The CDR3, as DNA: TGTGCCAGCAGCCTACAGGGCTCTGGAAACACCATATATTTT.

This clone was counted only a few times. The chain employs TRBV6-5 and TRBJ1-5; D unclear. This CDR3 region has 14 residues. The germline CDR1 and CDR2 sequences are MNHEY and SVGAGI. V shed 3 bases and J shed 8 bases, with 14 bases lying between them. The CDR3 nucleotides are TGTGCCAGCAGTTATAGGTCGGCAAGGAAGCCCCAGCATTTT. Protein sequence: CASSYRSARKPQHF.

The rearrangement joins TRBV5-6 to TRBJ2-3; D call uncertain. Trimming took off 2 bases at V and 6 bases at J, with 10 bases between the two ends. CDR3 length: 13 residues. Germline V CDR1 and CDR2: SGHDT, YYEEEE. The CDR3 loop reads CASSLVRADTQYF. In DNA, the CDR3 is TGTGCCAGCAGCTTAGTACGGGCGGATACGCAGTATTTT. The complete variable domain, with remaining parts taken from reference TRBV5-6 and TRBJ2-3, reads DAGVTQSPTHLIKTRGQQVTLRCSPKSGHDTVSWYQQALGQGPQFIFQYYEEEERQRGNFPDRFSGHQFPNYSSELNVNALLLGDSALYLCASSLVRADTQYFGPGTRLTVL.

The genes are TRBV30 and TRBJ1-5; 10 bases are shared with TRBD1. The length of the CDR3 is 15 residues. V shed 2 bases, J shed 5 bases, and the junction held 6 bases outside the gene matches. Germline V gene data show CDR1 as GTSNPN and CDR2 as SVGIG (reference sequence). The CDR3 bases are TGTGCCTGGAGTCTATCGGGACAGGGGTATCAGCCCCAGCATTTT. It translates to CAWSLSGQGYQPQHF. Using reference TRBV30 and TRBJ1-5 for the parts outside the CDR3, the full variable domain is SQTIHQWPATLVQPVGSPLSLECTVEGTSNPNLYWYRQAAGRGLQLLFYSVGIGQISSEVPQNLSASRPQDRQFILSSKKLLLSDSGFYLCAWSLSGQGYQPQHFGDGTRLSIL.

The chain combines TRBV2 with TRBJ2-7, with unresolved D. Trimming cost V 8 bases and J 4 bases, with 9 bases left between them. Germline V CDR1 and CDR2: SNHLY, FYNNEI. The CDR3 is 11 amino acids. The CDR3 sequence: CASHSSYEQYF. The CDR3 nucleotides read TGTGCCAGCCACAGTAGTTACGAGCAGTACTTC.

This rearrangement joins TRBV27 to TRBJ2-7; D is unresolved. The CDR3 runs 13 residues. Trimming removed 6 bases from V and 2 bases from J, with 11 bases in between. CDR1 and CDR2 from the germline V gene are MNHEY and SMNVEV (reference sequence). Here the CDR3 DNA reads TGTGCCAGCAGCCCTCTGGCGACCTACGAGCAGTACTTC. Protein sequence: CASSPLATYEQYF.

This clone showed up just once. The chain uses TRBV7-2 and TRBJ2-1, with a weak D call TRBD2 (6 bases). V lost 4 bases and J 2 bases, leaving 9 bases between the germline ends. This CDR3 is built from 14 residues. Looked up from germline, CDR1 is SGHTA and CDR2 is FQGNSA. CDR3 sequence: CASSWGGAYNEQFF. CDR3 nucleotide sequence: TGTGCCAGCAGCTGGGGCGGGGCCTACAATGAGCAGTTCTTC.